This T cell receptor (beta chain) was profiled in a study of shared clonotypes between healthy human individuals. The repertoire was sequenced with immunoSEQ multiplex PCR; TCRdb's copy has only in-frame clones and lacks some. The sample has approximately 340,000 clones, about 74% seen once. V lost 0 bases to trimming and J lost 8 bases, with 14 bases between them. The V gene's germline CDR1 is SGHTA and CDR2 FQGTGA. This CDR3 spans 15 amino acids. Sequencing was performed on memory CD4+ T cells sorted from blood. Specified subset: CD45RA-negative fraction. The chain recombines TRBV7-3 with TRBJ2-1; D gene uncertain. The TCR comes from a man younger than 45 in good health. CDR3 coding DNA: TGTGCCAGCAGCTTAACTAGTCCAGGTCTCGATGAGCAGTTCTTC. It translates to CASSLTSPGLDEQFF.